The 30 T cell receptor beta chains listed next were all sequenced from one sample in a study of CD8 T cells in Susac syndrome. Random hexamers served to reverse transcribe about 0.5 to 1 ug RNA. TCRdb ran MiXCR on the immunoSEQ multiplex PCR reads and lists one entry per CDR3 protein. The sample has 250,000 to 300,000 distinct CDR3 sequences, approximately 89% seen once. The sample was CD8+ T cells from PBMCs. Source of these receptors: a human donor with multiple sclerosis.

The rearrangement links TRBV5-8 to TRBJ2-7; the D gene is possibly TRBD2 (5 bases). The CDR3 contains 15 residues. The V end lost 2 bases, the J end lost 0 bases, and 12 bases lay between the germline ends. Germline V CDR1 and CDR2: SGHTS, YDEGEE. CDR3 residues: CASSFYAGISYEQYF. In nucleotides, the CDR3 is TGTGCCAGCAGCTTCTATGCCGGGATCTCCTACGAGCAGTACTTC.

V usage is TRBV20-1 and J usage is TRBJ2-5; 15 nucleotides agree with TRBD2. The germline V gene encodes CDR1 DFQATT and CDR2 SNEGSKA (reference sequence). The CDR3 loop spans 18 amino acids. Trimming took 0 bases from V and 0 from J; bases not matched to a gene: 5. For the CDR3, the DNA is TGCAGTGCTAGAGACCCGGGACTAGCGGGAGGTAACCAAGAGACCCAGTACTTC. It translates to CSARDPGLAGGNQETQYF.

The chain employs TRBV6-2 or TRBV6-3 and TRBJ2-7; no clear D gene. The CDR3 length is 15 residues. The germline V gene encodes CDR1 MNHEY and CDR2 SVGEGT. Trimming pared 5 bases from V and 6 bases from J, leaving 20 bases between. This CDR3 is CASSHPRHLSAEQYF. CDR3 in DNA: TGTGCCAGCAGTCACCCCCGCCACCTATCGGCCGAGCAGTACTTC.

The chain combines TRBV23-1 with TRBJ1-5, with a possible D match to TRBD1 (6 bases). TRBV23-1 is filed as an ORF, its function uncertain. The CDR3 spans 16 residues. Trimming pared 4 bases from V and 3 bases from J, leaving 16 bases between. The CDR3 loop is CASSRQTGIDNQPQHF. CDR3 coding DNA: TGCGCCAGCAGTCGACAGACAGGAATTGACAATCAGCCCCAGCATTTT.

This chain links TRBV5-6 with TRBJ2-1; no clear D gene. Trimming left V 0 bases short and J 1 base short, with 11 bases between. The CDR3 spans 16 residues. From germline, CDR1 is SGHDT and CDR2 YYEEEE. CDR3 nucleotide sequence: TGTGCCAGCAGCTTGGCCATTTTTCTATCCTACAATGAGCAGTTCTTC. This gives the protein CASSLAIFLSYNEQFF.

The chain has TRBV10-2 and TRBJ2-2; D ambiguous. The CDR3 loop spans 13 amino acids. Germline CDR1 reads WSHSY; CDR2 reads SAAADI. V shed 8 bases and J shed 6 bases, with 13 bases lying between them. The CDR3 DNA reads TGCGCCAGCCGGTTGGGAAGGCCCGGGGAGCTGTTTTTT. It translates to CASRLGRPGELFF.

The genes are TRBV28 and TRBJ2-4; no reliable D call. V dropped 3 bases and J dropped 7 bases, with 7 bases sitting between them. CDR1 and CDR2 (germline): MDHEN, SYDVKM. The length of the CDR3 is 12 residues. CDR3 in DNA: TGTGCCAGCAGTTTGGACGCCAACATTCAGTACTTC. This encodes CASSLDANIQYF. The full variable domain, with the rest looked up from reference TRBV28 and TRBJ2-4, is DVKVTQSSRYLVKRTGEKVFLECVQDMDHENMFWYRQDPGLGLRLIYFSYDVKMKEKGDIPEGYSVSREKKERFSLILESASTNQTSMYLCASSLDANIQYFGAGTRLSVL.

The chain links TRBV4-3 to TRBJ2-1, with 8 bases aligning to TRBD1. Trimming cost V 1 base and J 4 bases; bases outside gene matches: 6. This CDR3 comprises 16 residues. The germline gives CDR1 LGHNA, CDR2 YSLEER. The CDR3 is CASSQVGRGHYNEQFF. CDR3 coding DNA: TGCGCCAGCAGCCAAGTGGGCAGGGGGCATTACAATGAGCAGTTCTTC.

This clonotype was found once. The chain is built from TRBV7-9 and TRBJ2-5, with D perhaps matching TRBD1 or TRBD2 (5 bases each). V lost 5 bases and J lost 1, with 17 bases in between. This CDR3 contains 16 residues. Looked up from germline, CDR1 is SEHNR and CDR2 is FQNEAQ (reference sequence). This CDR3 is CASSPRQWGIQETQYF. In nucleotides, the CDR3 is TGTGCCAGCAGCCCCCGACAGTGGGGGATCCAAGAGACCCAGTACTTC.

This clonotype was seen once. The CDR3 loop is CASSGRSYEQYF. Here the CDR3 DNA reads TGTGCCTCTAGCGGGAGGTCTTACGAGCAGTACTTC. The chain has TRBV19 and TRBJ2-7; the match to TRBD2 covers 11 bases. This CDR3 has 12 amino acids. The ends lost 11 bases at V and 4 bases at J; junction bases unmatched: 4. In germline, CDR1 is LNHDA, CDR2 SQIVND (reference sequence).

The chain recombines TRBV20-1 with TRBJ2-7; a possible D gene is TRBD2 (6 bases). The germline gives CDR1 DFQATT, CDR2 SNEGSKA (reference sequence). The CDR3 is 17 residues long. The V gene lost 0 bases and the J gene lost 1 base, with 19 bases spanning the gap. Here the CDR3 reads CSARDAGGTNPSYEQYF. The DNA of the CDR3 is TGCAGTGCTAGAGATGCCGGCGGGACCAATCCATCCTACGAGCAGTACTTC.

The chain recombines TRBV4-3 with TRBJ2-2, with 7 bases identical to TRBD2. After removal of 0 bases from V and 0 bases from J, the junction contained 4 bases not matched to a gene. CDR3 length equals 17 residues. Germline lookup yields CDR1 LGHNA and CDR2 YSLEER. DNA of the CDR3: TGCGCCAGCAGCCAAGATAGGGAGGGAACGAACACCGGGGAGCTGTTTTTT. It codes for CASSQDREGTNTGELFF.

The chain employs TRBV12-3 or TRBV12-4 and TRBJ2-1, with 10 bases fitting TRBD1. The CDR3 runs to 15 residues. V was clipped by 10 bases and J by 3 bases; unmatched bases: 9. CDR3 in amino acids: CAIPFRDRGYNEQFF. CDR3 nucleotide sequence: TGTGCCATTCCTTTTCGGGACAGGGGCTACAATGAGCAGTTCTTC.

The chain combines TRBV28 with TRBJ1-3; D unclear. Trimming pared 5 bases from V and 3 bases from J, leaving 11 bases between. CDR1 is MDHEN, CDR2 SYDVKM, per germline. The CDR3 sequence is 14 residues long. CDR3 in amino acids: CASSRPLDGNTIYF. Written as DNA, the CDR3 is TGTGCCAGCAGTAGACCCCTGGATGGAAACACCATATATTTT.

The chain combines TRBV30 with TRBJ1-5, with D maybe TRBD1 (6 bases). Trimming left V 0 bases short and J 4 bases short, with 10 bases between. The CDR3 spans 14 residues. Germline lookup yields CDR1 GTSNPN and CDR2 SVGIG (reference sequence). CDR3 residues: CAWSVGRGNQPQHF. Written as DNA, the CDR3 is TGTGCCTGGAGTGTTGGCAGGGGAAATCAGCCCCAGCATTTT.

V gene TRBV7-9 combines with J gene TRBJ1-2; TRBD1 is a possible D gene (6 bases). The V end lost 10 bases, the J end lost 4 bases, and 25 bases lay between the germline ends. This CDR3 comprises 16 residues. Germline assignment: CDR1 SEHNR and CDR2 FQNEAQ (reference sequence). The CDR3 is CATHYPTGGVSYGYTF. CDR3 coding DNA: TGTGCCACCCATTATCCGACAGGAGGGGTTAGCTATGGCTACACCTTC. The whole variable domain, filled in from reference TRBV7-9 and TRBJ1-2, reads DTGVSQNPRHKITKRGQNVTFRCDPISEHNRLYWYRQTLGQGPEFLTYFQNEAQLEKSRLLSDRFSAERPKGSFSTLEIQRTEQGDSAMYLCATHYPTGGVSYGYTFGSGTRLTVV.

Only one count was recorded for this clonotype. The chain has TRBV27 and TRBJ2-2; weak D call: TRBD2 (6 bases). This CDR3 contains 16 residues. Trimming stripped 3 bases from V and 7 bases from J, with 18 bases between. Germline values: CDR1 MNHEY, CDR2 SMNVEV (reference sequence). Here the CDR3 reads CASSLISFGGYGELFF. CDR3 DNA sequence: TGTGCCAGCAGTTTGATATCGTTCGGAGGGTACGGGGAGCTGTTTTTT.

The chain carries TRBV29-1 and TRBJ2-1; D is possibly TRBD1 (5 bases). CDR3 length equals 16 residues. Trimming left V 5 bases short and J 10 bases short, with 27 bases between. CDR1 and CDR2 from the germline V gene are SQVTM and ANQGSEA. The CDR3 is CSVLGTGPLGAVEQFF. The CDR3 DNA reads TGCAGCGTTCTGGGAACAGGCCCTCTCGGTGCAGTGGAGCAGTTCTTC.

The rearrangement links TRBV29-1 to TRBJ1-2, with 7 bases identical to TRBD1. This CDR3 contains 14 residues. Germline V gene lookup returns CDR1 SQVTM and CDR2 ANQGSEA. Trimming at V came to 7 bases and at J to 4 bases, leaving 12 bases not matched to a gene. Here the CDR3 reads CSATREGASYGYTF. The CDR3 DNA reads TGCAGCGCAACTCGAGAGGGGGCGAGCTATGGCTACACCTTC.

This chain links TRBV11-2 with TRBJ1-1, with TRBD1 identical over 9 bases. V shed 7 bases, J shed 2 bases, and the junction held 8 bases outside the gene matches. The V gene's germline CDR1 is SGHAT and CDR2 FQNNGV. The CDR3 consists of 15 residues. The CDR3 loop reads CASKNRGLINTEAFF. CDR3 bases: TGTGCCAGCAAGAACAGGGGGCTTATTAACACTGAAGCTTTCTTT.

This clonotype showed up just a few times. J is TRBJ1-4 and V is TRBV11-2; the D is unclear. The CDR3 spans 14 residues. Germline assignment: CDR1 SGHAT and CDR2 FQNNGV. V was trimmed by 4 bases and J by 6 bases, leaving 12 bases between them. Written as DNA, the CDR3 is TGTGCCAGCAGCTCGGACGGACCCGATGAAAAACTGTTTTTT. This codes for CASSSDGPDEKLFF.

This chain links TRBV4-1 with TRBJ1-4; 10 nucleotides line up with TRBD1. This CDR3 has 15 residues. Germline CDR1 MGHRA, CDR2 YSYEKL. V shed 2 bases and J 7 bases; nucleotides not matched to a gene: 4. In nucleotides, the CDR3 is TGCGCCAGCAGCCAACCCGGGACAGGGGCTGAAAAACTGTTTTTT. Its translation: CASSQPGTGAEKLFF.

The rearrangement joins TRBV7-9 to TRBJ2-2; D gene ambiguous. V shed 5 bases and J shed 1 base, with 5 bases lying between them. The CDR3 is 13 amino acids. Germline-derived CDR1 and CDR2 are SEHNR and FQNEAQ (reference sequence). The CDR3 DNA sequence: TGTGCCAGCAGCGCGGAGAACACCGGGGAGCTGTTTTTT. Amino acid sequence: CASSAENTGELFF. The entire variable domain, with the rest obtained from reference TRBV7-9 and TRBJ2-2, is as follows: DTGVSQNPRHKITKRGQNVTFRCDPISEHNRLYWYRQTLGQGPEFLTYFQNEAQLEKSRLLSDRFSAERPKGSFSTLEIQRTEQGDSAMYLCASSAENTGELFFGEGSRLTVL.

V is TRBV12-3 or TRBV12-4 and J is TRBJ1-2; TRBD1 aligns across 8 bases. The V segment lost 4 bases and the J segment 7 bases; nucleotides outside the gene matches: 11. The CDR3 totals 15 residues. DNA for the CDR3: TGTGCCAGCAGTTCCACCTCCGACAGGGGATCTGGCTACACCTTC. Protein: CASSSTSDRGSGYTF.

The chain couples TRBV12-3 or TRBV12-4 to TRBJ2-1; D possibly corresponds to TRBD1 (6 bases). This CDR3 region has 14 residues. V lost 6 bases, J lost 1 base, and 10 bases lay in between. CDR3 sequence reads: CASRVDSSYNEQFF. The CDR3 coding sequence is TGTGCCAGCAGGGTGGACAGTTCCTACAATGAGCAGTTCTTC.

This rearrangement joins TRBV27 to TRBJ2-6; D is possibly TRBD2 (6 bases). Trimming removed 5 bases from V and 0 bases from J, with 14 bases in between. The CDR3 sequence is 17 residues long. Germline V gene lookup returns CDR1 MNHEY and CDR2 SMNVEV (reference sequence). CDR3 in amino acids: CASSLLRGFSGANVLTF. The DNA for the CDR3 is TGTGCCAGCAGTCTGCTACGGGGGTTCTCTGGGGCCAACGTCCTGACTTTC.

This clonotype was seen just once. The V call is TRBV5-1, the J call TRBJ1-5; D remains ambiguous. This CDR3 region has 19 residues. Trimming stripped 1 base from V and 7 bases from J, with 27 bases between. The germline V gene encodes CDR1 SGHRS and CDR2 YFSETQ. The CDR3 protein is CASSLLRAPGGRSEQPQHF. The CDR3 nucleotides read TGCGCCAGCAGCTTGTTGCGGGCCCCAGGCGGCAGGTCCGAACAGCCCCAGCATTTT.

CDR3 loop: CSVEDQSGLDGTGELFF. The CDR3 bases are TGCAGCGTTGAAGATCAGTCAGGCCTCGACGGGACCGGGGAGCTGTTTTTT. The chain is built from TRBV29-1 and TRBJ2-2, with D unresolved. V lost 0 bases to trimming and J lost 5 bases, with 19 bases between them. The CDR3 runs to 17 residues. Germline V gene sequence: CDR1 SQVTM, CDR2 ANQGSEA.

V gene TRBV13 combines with J gene TRBJ2-3; possibly TRBD2 for D (6 bases). Germline values: CDR1 PRHDT, CDR2 FYEKMQ (reference sequence). This CDR3 has 17 residues. V lost 3 bases and J lost 3, with 19 bases in between. CDR3 protein: CASSFRLPGLATDTQYF. The CDR3 bases are TGTGCCAGCAGCTTTCGCCTACCCGGTCTAGCGACAGATACGCAGTATTTT.

V gene TRBV28 combines with J gene TRBJ2-5; possible D gene TRBD2, 6 bases. The V end lost 1 base, the J end lost 1 base, and 10 bases lay between the germline ends. The CDR3 sequence is 15 residues long. From germline, CDR1 is MDHEN and CDR2 SYDVKM. Written as DNA, the CDR3 is TGTGCCAGCAGTTTATCGGGGGAAGCCCAAGAGACCCAGTACTTC. It codes for CASSLSGEAQETQYF.